The 18 T cell receptor beta chains below come from one sample, sequenced in a study of blood T cell repertoires in COVID-19. TCRdb's table, derived via immunoSEQ multiplex PCR, lists solely in-frame clones and lacks some. Among about 320,000 clones listed, over 75% were seen once. The material sequenced was PBMCs or T cells enriched from blood (not recorded which). The receptor source for this set is a man aged 30 to 45 who had recovered from COVID-19.

The chain couples TRBV19 to TRBJ1-6, with 9 positions matching TRBD1. This CDR3 has 15 amino acids. Germline CDR1 LNHDA, CDR2 SQIVND (reference sequence). J was trimmed by 12 bases and V by 3 bases; bases with no gene match: 9. CDR3 DNA: TGTGCCAGTAGTATTCGGACAGGGGCAGGAGGACCCCTCCACTTT. This sequence encodes CASSIRTGAGGPLHF. The full variable domain, in which reference TRBV19 and TRBJ1-6 provide the parts outside the CDR3, is DGGITQSPKYLFRKEGQNVTLSCEQNLNHDAMYWYRQDPGQGLRLIYYSQIVNDFQKGDIAEGYSVSREKKESFPLTVTSAQKNPTAFYLCASSIRTGAGGPLHFGNGTRLTVT.

This sequence joins TRBV7-9 and TRBJ1-1; 9 bases fit TRBD1. The germline V gene has CDR1 SEHNR and CDR2 FQNEAQ (reference sequence). The CDR3 is 13 residues long. The V gene end was trimmed by 8 bases and the J gene end by 1 base; junction bases not matched to a gene: 2. CDR3 sequence: CASRDRANTEAFF. The CDR3 nucleotides are TGTGCCAGCCGGGACAGGGCGAACACTGAAGCTTTCTTT.

This chain uses TRBV6-5 with TRBJ2-7; 7 bases line up with TRBD2. The CDR3 is made up of 15 amino acids. CDR1 is MNHEY, CDR2 SVGAGI, per germline. Losses at the gene ends were 6 bases for V and 5 bases for J; bases not matched to a gene: 13. The CDR3 DNA reads as TGTGCCAGCAGATTAGGACGGGGACTACACCACGAGCAGTACTTC. Translated, it gives CASRLGRGLHHEQYF.

The rearrangement joins TRBV2 to TRBJ1-5; tentatively, D is TRBD1 (6 bases). The CDR3 length is 15 residues. Trimming removed 7 bases from V and 1 base from J, with 14 bases in between. Looked up from germline, CDR1 is SNHLY and CDR2 is FYNNEI. The CDR3 coding sequence is TGTGCCAGCAACCCAACAGGGCAAAGCAATCAGCCCCAGCATTTT. Its protein product is CASNPTGQSNQPQHF. Full variable domain (remainder filled in from reference TRBV2 and TRBJ1-5): EPEVTQTPSHQVTQMGQEVILRCVPISNHLYFYWYRQILGQKVEFLVSFYNNEISEKSEIFDDQFSVERPDGSNFTLKIRSTKLEDSAMYFCASNPTGQSNQPQHFGDGTRLSIL.

Here the CDR3 DNA reads TGTGCCACCAGCAGAGAAAGGAGGGGAGACACTGAAGCTTTCTTT. Protein product: CATSRERRGDTEAFF. The V gene is TRBV15, the J gene TRBJ1-1, with D possibly being TRBD1 (5 bases). CDR1 is LNHNV and CDR2 is YYDKDF in the germline V gene (reference sequence). The V end was cut by 0 bases, the J end by 3 bases, with 11 bases between. The CDR3 extends over 15 amino acids.

This clone was found once. The rearrangement links TRBV27 to TRBJ1-1; D is possibly TRBD1 (6 bases). The germline CDR1 and CDR2 sequences are MNHEY and SMNVEV (reference sequence). This CDR3 region has 15 residues. The V and J ends lost 5 bases and 0 bases respectively, with 13 bases between them. The CDR3 spells CASSRSTGLNTEAFF. In DNA form, the CDR3 reads TGTGCCAGCAGTCGATCCACAGGGCTGAACACTGAAGCTTTCTTT.

This clone has only a few counts. The chain combines TRBV7-9 with TRBJ1-4; possible D gene TRBD1, 5 bases. V shed 5 bases and J shed 3 bases, with 7 bases lying between them. This CDR3 spans 13 amino acids. CDR1 and CDR2 from the germline V gene are SEHNR and FQNEAQ (reference sequence). In DNA, the CDR3 is TGTGCCAGCAGCAGGGGAGCTAATGAAAAACTGTTTTTT. Translation: CASSRGANEKLFF.

The CDR3 region is CAIGQTSGAYNEQFF. CDR3 nucleotide sequence: TGTGCCATCGGACAAACTAGCGGGGCATACAATGAGCAGTTCTTC. The chain is built from TRBV10-3 and TRBJ2-1, with TRBD2 matching 10 bases. The CDR3 length is 15 residues. V trimming: 8 bases; J trimming: 4 bases; junction bases outside the gene matches: 8. The germline CDR1 and CDR2 sequences are ENHRY and SYGVKD.

The V and J genes are TRBV18 and TRBJ2-4; possible D gene TRBD2, 5 bases. This CDR3 comprises 16 residues. V lost 6 bases, J lost 1 base, and 16 bases lay in between. The germline CDR1 and CDR2 sequences are KGHSH and LQKENI. The CDR3 nucleotides read TGTGCCAGCTCCCCCAAGTCCGGGGTTGCCAAAAACATTCAGTACTTC. Its protein product is CASSPKSGVAKNIQYF.

The V and J genes are TRBV2 and TRBJ2-5; 7 positions agree with TRBD2. Looked up from germline, CDR1 is SNHLY and CDR2 is FYNNEI. V was pared by 3 bases and J by 1 base, with 11 bases of the junction left unmatched. The CDR3 loop spans 17 amino acids. DNA of the CDR3: TGTGCCAGCAGTGATTTCGGGACTATAGGGTTCCAAGAGACCCAGTACTTC. Amino acids: CASSDFGTIGFQETQYF.

The genes are TRBV7-8 and TRBJ1-1; weak D call: TRBD1 (5 bases). This CDR3 spans 16 amino acids. The V end was cut by 1 base, the J end by 6 bases, with 18 bases between. CDR1 is SGHVS, CDR2 FQNEAQ, per germline. CDR3 nucleotide sequence: TGTGCCAGCAGCTTAGTCGGTGAGATAAGGGGCCCTGAAGCTTTCTTT. Amino acids: CASSLVGEIRGPEAFF.

The chain couples TRBV3-1 (or the pseudogene TRBV3-2) to TRBJ1-2; a possible D gene is TRBD1 (5 bases). The CDR3 runs 13 residues. V lost 1 base and J lost 7, with 10 bases in between. Germline CDR1 reads LGHDT; CDR2 reads YNNKEL (reference sequence). The CDR3 spells CASSQGDSAGYTF. CDR3 DNA sequence: TGTGCCAGCAGCCAAGGAGACAGCGCTGGCTACACCTTC.

V gene TRBV11-2 combines with J gene TRBJ2-7, with 8 nucleotides matching TRBD1. This CDR3 has 13 amino acids. Germline V gene sequence: CDR1 SGHAT, CDR2 FQNNGV. The V gene end was trimmed by 6 bases and the J gene end by 5 bases; junction bases not matched to a gene: 6. The CDR3 loop is CASSWTGRNEQYF. The DNA for the CDR3 is TGTGCCAGCAGTTGGACAGGGCGGAACGAGCAGTACTTC.

CDR3 protein: CASTQGYEQYF. CDR3 DNA sequence: TGTGCCAGTACACAGGGATACGAGCAGTACTTC. J is TRBJ2-7 and V is TRBV7-9; D is possibly TRBD1 (6 bases). In germline, CDR1 is SEHNR, CDR2 FQNEAQ (reference sequence). The V and J ends lost 9 bases and 4 bases respectively, with 10 bases between them. This CDR3 region has 11 residues.

The V and J genes are TRBV30 and TRBJ1-2, with D perhaps TRBD1 (5 bases). This CDR3 is 12 amino acids long. The germline V gene has CDR1 GTSNPN and CDR2 SVGIG (reference sequence). V lost 8 bases and J lost 3, with 13 bases in between. The CDR3 DNA follows: TGTGCCGGGGGGGTAGGGGACTATGGCTACACCTTC. Translated: CAGGVGDYGYTF.

This clone was seen only once. The chain recombines TRBV5-1 with TRBJ2-1; 7 bases map to TRBD1. Germline trimming cut 2 bases from V and 0 bases from J; bases unmatched to any gene: 5. CDR3 length: 16 residues. The V gene's germline CDR1 is SGHRS and CDR2 YFSETQ. The CDR3 sequence is CASSLYRGGSYNEQFF. In DNA form, the CDR3 reads TGCGCCAGCAGCTTATACAGGGGTGGCTCCTACAATGAGCAGTTCTTC.

The V call is TRBV6-5, the J call TRBJ2-7; TRBD1 agrees at 10 bases. In germline, CDR1 is MNHEY, CDR2 SVGAGI. CDR3 size: 15 residues. Germline trimming cut 7 bases from V and 3 bases from J; bases unmatched to any gene: 9. CDR3 nucleotide sequence: TGTGCCAGCACATTAGGACAGGGGGGTTTCTACGAGCAGTACTTC. Amino acid sequence: CASTLGQGGFYEQYF.

This chain connects TRBV13 to TRBJ2-2; 12 bases align to TRBD2. The J segment lost 5 bases and the V segment lost 0 bases, leaving 4 bases of the junction unmatched. Per the germline V gene, CDR1 is PRHDT and CDR2 is FYEKMQ (reference sequence). This CDR3 is built from 17 residues. This chain's CDR3 is CASSLGTSGGWTGELFF. The CDR3 nucleotides are TGTGCCAGCAGCTTAGGGACTAGCGGGGGCTGGACCGGGGAGCTGTTTTTT.